What follows are 8 T cell receptor beta chains derived from one specimen sequenced in a study of T cell responses to AZD1222 COVID-19 vaccine. The protocol was immunoSEQ multiplex PCR, while the TCRdb copy is restricted to in-frame clones and leaves out a portion. The table records roughly 100,000 clones, about 89% of them present only once. The sample consisted of peripheral blood, taken 28 days after the second dose of the MenACWY control vaccine. All receptors derive from an adult who received the MenACWY meningococcal vaccine as a control.

The sample holds a few counts of this clone. V gene TRBV4-3 combines with J gene TRBJ1-2; 8 bases agree with TRBD1. Germline loops: CDR1 LGHNA, CDR2 YSLEER. CDR3 length: 16 residues. With 0 bases clipped from V and 4 bases from J, the junction kept 7 bases outside the gene matches. CDR3 protein: CASSQDVTGAGYGYTF. The CDR3 coding sequence is TGCGCCAGCAGCCAAGATGTGACAGGGGCTGGCTATGGCTACACCTTC.

The rearrangement joins TRBV5-4 to TRBJ2-1; TRBD2 agrees at 13 bases. Germline trimming cut 0 bases from V and 8 bases from J; bases unmatched to any gene: 2. The CDR3 is 15 amino acids. Germline assignment: CDR1 SGHNT and CDR2 YYREEE (reference sequence). CDR3 sequence reads: CASSLELAGGDEQFF. The DNA for the CDR3 is TGTGCCAGCAGCTTGGAACTAGCGGGGGGGGATGAGCAGTTCTTC.

CDR3 nucleotides: TGTGCCAGCACCACAGGGGGGGTCGGCTACACCTTC. This sequence encodes CASTTGGVGYTF. The chain uses TRBV27 and TRBJ1-2; 8 nucleotides align to TRBD1. The V gene end was trimmed by 7 bases and the J gene end by 8 bases; junction bases not matched to a gene: 6. This CDR3 has 12 residues. Germline V CDR1 and CDR2: MNHEY, SMNVEV (reference sequence).

This chain links TRBV5-1 with TRBJ1-2; D call uncertain. V was clipped by 4 bases and J by 7 bases, with 17 bases between them. CDR1 is SGHRS, CDR2 YFSETQ, per germline. The CDR3 extends over 14 amino acids. The CDR3 DNA follows: TGCGCCAGCAGCGATGGACTGGGGAATGGTGGCTACACCTTC. Protein sequence: CASSDGLGNGGYTF.

With regard to this clone: This sample includes further DNA sequences coding for the same CDR3. The gene calls are TRBV3-1 (or the pseudogene TRBV3-2) and TRBJ2-2; 9 nucleotides agree with TRBD1. This CDR3 spans 14 amino acids. With V trimmed by 3 bases and J by 6 bases, 2 bases remained unmatched. Per germline, CDR1 LGHDT and CDR2 YNNKEL (reference sequence). In nucleotides, the CDR3 is TGTGCCAGCAGCCAGGGGGACAGGGCCGGGGAGCTGTTTTTT. Residues: CASSQGDRAGELFF.

The rearrangement uses TRBV3-1 (or the pseudogene TRBV3-2) and TRBJ2-2; TRBD1 matches 11 bases. After removal of 7 bases from V and 7 bases from J, the junction contained 11 bases not matched to a gene. The CDR3 runs to 16 residues. CDR1 LGHDT and CDR2 YNNKEL come from the germline V gene (reference sequence). The chain's CDR3 is CASKPGTGGRNGELFF. CDR3 DNA: TGTGCCAGCAAGCCAGGGACAGGGGGTAGGAACGGGGAGCTGTTTTTT.

This clone has more than one count but fewer than ten. V gene TRBV11-2 combines with J gene TRBJ1-2, with D unclear. The CDR3 runs to 15 residues. With 4 bases removed from V and 5 bases from J, the gap between germline ends came to 17 bases. CDR1 is SGHAT and CDR2 is FQNNGV in the germline V gene. The CDR3 region is CASSSGPAGSYGYTF. CDR3 in DNA: TGTGCCAGCAGCTCCGGCCCAGCGGGATCGTATGGCTACACCTTC.

This clone was recorded a few times. This chain links TRBV19 with TRBJ1-4; maybe TRBD1 (6 bases). The CDR3 is made up of 15 amino acids. V was trimmed by 4 bases and J by 3 bases, leaving 12 bases between them. Germline V gives CDR1 LNHDA, CDR2 SQIVND (reference sequence). The DNA of the CDR3 is TGTGCCAGTAGTAGTCGGACAGCCCCTAATGAAAAACTGTTTTTT. This codes for CASSSRTAPNEKLFF.